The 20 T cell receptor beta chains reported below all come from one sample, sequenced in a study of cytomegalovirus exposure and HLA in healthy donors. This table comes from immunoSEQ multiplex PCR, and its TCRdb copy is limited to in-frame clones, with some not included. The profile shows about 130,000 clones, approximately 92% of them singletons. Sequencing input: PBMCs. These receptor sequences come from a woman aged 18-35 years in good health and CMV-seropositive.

DNA for the CDR3: TGTGCCAGCAGCCAGACAGGGAATGGCTACACCTTC. Encoded protein: CASSQTGNGYTF. The rearrangement uses TRBV7-6 and TRBJ1-2; 7 bases map to TRBD1. CDR3 length equals 12 residues. The germline V gene has CDR1 SGHVS and CDR2 FNYEAQ. The J segment lost 6 bases and the V segment lost 5 bases, leaving 3 bases of the junction unmatched.

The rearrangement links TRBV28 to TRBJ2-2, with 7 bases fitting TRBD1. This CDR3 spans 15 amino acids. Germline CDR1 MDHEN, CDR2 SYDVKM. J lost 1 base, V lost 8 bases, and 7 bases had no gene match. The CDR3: CASRYPGGNTGELFF. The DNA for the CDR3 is TGTGCCAGCCGATACCCAGGGGGGAACACCGGGGAGCTGTTTTTT.

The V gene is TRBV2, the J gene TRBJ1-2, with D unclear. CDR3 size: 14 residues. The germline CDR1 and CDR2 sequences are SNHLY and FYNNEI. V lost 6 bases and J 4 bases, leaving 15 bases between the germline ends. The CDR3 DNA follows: TGTGCCAGCAGCCGAAGCCCCGAGGGCTATGGCTACACCTTC. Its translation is CASSRSPEGYGYTF. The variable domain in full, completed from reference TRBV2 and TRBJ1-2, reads EPEVTQTPSHQVTQMGQEVILRCVPISNHLYFYWYRQILGQKVEFLVSFYNNEISEKSEIFDDQFSVERPDGSNFTLKIRSTKLEDSAMYFCASSRSPEGYGYTFGSGTRLTVV.

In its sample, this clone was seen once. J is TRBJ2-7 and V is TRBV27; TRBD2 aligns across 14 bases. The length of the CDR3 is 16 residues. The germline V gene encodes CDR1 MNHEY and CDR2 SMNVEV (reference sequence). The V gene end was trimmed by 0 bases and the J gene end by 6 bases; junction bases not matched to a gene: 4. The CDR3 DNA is TGTGCCAGCAGTTTATCGTTGGGACTAGCGGGGGTCGAGCAGTACTTC. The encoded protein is CASSLSLGLAGVEQYF.

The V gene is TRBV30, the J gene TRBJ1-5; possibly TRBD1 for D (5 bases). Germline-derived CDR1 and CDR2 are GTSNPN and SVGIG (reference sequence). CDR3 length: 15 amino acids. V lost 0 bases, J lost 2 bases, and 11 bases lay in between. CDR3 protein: CAWSVLSGRNQPQHF. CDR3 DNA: TGTGCCTGGAGTGTACTGTCAGGGCGCAATCAGCCCCAGCATTTT.

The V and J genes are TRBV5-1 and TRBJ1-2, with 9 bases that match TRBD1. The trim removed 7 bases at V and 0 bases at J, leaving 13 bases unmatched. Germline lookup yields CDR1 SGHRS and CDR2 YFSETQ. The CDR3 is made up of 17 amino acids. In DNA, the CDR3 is TGCGCCAGCGGGAAGGGGACAGGGATGGAGGCTAACTATGGCTACACCTTC. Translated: CASGKGTGMEANYGYTF.

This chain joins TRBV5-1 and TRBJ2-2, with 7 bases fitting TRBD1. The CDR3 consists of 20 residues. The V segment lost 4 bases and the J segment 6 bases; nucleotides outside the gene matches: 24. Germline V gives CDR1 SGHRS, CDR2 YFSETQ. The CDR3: CASSPPAPIPGQRASGELFF. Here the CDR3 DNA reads TGCGCCAGCAGCCCGCCGGCACCGATTCCGGGACAGCGAGCCTCCGGGGAGCTGTTTTTT.

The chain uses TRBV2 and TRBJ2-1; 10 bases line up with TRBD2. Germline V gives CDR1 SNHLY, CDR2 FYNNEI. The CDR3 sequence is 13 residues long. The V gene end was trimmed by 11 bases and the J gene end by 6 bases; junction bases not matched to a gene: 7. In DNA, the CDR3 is TGTGCCGGCCAGCGGGGGGGCCTCAATGAGCAGTTCTTC. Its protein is CAGQRGGLNEQFF.

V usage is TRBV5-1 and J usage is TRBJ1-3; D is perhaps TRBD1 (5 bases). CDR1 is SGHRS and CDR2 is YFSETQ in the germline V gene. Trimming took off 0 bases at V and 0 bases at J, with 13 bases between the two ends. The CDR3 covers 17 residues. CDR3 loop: CASSLEPQDISGNTIYF. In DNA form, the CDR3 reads TGCGCCAGCAGCTTGGAGCCCCAGGACATCTCTGGAAACACCATATATTTT.

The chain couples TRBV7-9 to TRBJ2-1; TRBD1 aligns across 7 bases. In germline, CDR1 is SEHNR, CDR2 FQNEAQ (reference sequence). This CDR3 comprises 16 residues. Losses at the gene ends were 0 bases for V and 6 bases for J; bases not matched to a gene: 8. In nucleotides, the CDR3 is TGTGCCAGCAGCTTAGCGGGGACAGTCCTCTTCAATGAGCAGTTCTTC. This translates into CASSLAGTVLFNEQFF.

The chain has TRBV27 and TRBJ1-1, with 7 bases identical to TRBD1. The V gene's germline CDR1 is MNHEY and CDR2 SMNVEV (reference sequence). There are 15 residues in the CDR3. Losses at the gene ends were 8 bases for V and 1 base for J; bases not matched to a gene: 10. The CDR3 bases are TGTGCCAGCTCGTCAGGGGGAAGTAGGAACACTGAAGCTTTCTTT. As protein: CASSSGGSRNTEAFF.

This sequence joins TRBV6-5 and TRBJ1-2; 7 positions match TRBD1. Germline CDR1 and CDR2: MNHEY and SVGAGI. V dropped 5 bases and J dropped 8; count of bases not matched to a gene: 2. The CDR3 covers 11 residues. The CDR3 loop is CASSDRVGYTF. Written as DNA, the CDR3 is TGTGCCAGCAGTGACAGGGTCGGCTACACCTTC.

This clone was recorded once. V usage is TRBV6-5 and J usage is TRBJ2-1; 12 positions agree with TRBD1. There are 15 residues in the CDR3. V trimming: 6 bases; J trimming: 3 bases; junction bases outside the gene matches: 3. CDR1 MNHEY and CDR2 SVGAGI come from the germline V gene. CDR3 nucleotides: TGTGCCAGCAGCGGGACAGGGGGCTTCTACAATGAGCAGTTCTTC. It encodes CASSGTGGFYNEQFF.

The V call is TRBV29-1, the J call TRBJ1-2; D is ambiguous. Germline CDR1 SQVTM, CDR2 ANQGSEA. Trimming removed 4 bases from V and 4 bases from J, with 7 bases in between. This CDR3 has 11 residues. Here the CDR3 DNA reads TGCAGCGTTGTAACAGTCTATGGCTACACCTTC. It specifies CSVVTVYGYTF.

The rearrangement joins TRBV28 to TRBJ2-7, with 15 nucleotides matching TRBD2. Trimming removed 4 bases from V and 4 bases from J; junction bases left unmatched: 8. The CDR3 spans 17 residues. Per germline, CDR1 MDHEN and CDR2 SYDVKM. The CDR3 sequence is CASSSTGLAGGPYEQYF. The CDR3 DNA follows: TGTGCCAGCAGTTCGACCGGACTAGCGGGGGGGCCGTACGAGCAGTACTTC.

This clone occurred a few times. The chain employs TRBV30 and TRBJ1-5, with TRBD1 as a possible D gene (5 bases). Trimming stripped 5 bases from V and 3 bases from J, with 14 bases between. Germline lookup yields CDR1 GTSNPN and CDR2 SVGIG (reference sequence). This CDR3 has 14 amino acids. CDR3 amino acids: CAWADGGNNQPQHF. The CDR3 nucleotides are TGTGCCTGGGCGGACGGGGGAAACAATCAGCCCCAGCATTTT.

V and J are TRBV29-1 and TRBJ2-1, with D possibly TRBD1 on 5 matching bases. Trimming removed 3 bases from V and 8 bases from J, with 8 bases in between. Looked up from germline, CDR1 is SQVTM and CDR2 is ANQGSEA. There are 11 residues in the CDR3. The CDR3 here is CSVDRVYEQFF. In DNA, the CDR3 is TGCAGCGTTGACAGGGTATATGAGCAGTTCTTC.

DNA of the CDR3: TGTGCCAGCTCACCCTTTTTGACGGGCTCCTACGAGCAGTACTTC. It specifies CASSPFLTGSYEQYF. V usage is TRBV18 and J usage is TRBJ2-7, with D unclear. CDR1 and CDR2 from the germline V gene are KGHSH and LQKENI. Trimming took off 3 bases at V and 0 bases at J, with 12 bases between the two ends. This CDR3 comprises 15 residues.

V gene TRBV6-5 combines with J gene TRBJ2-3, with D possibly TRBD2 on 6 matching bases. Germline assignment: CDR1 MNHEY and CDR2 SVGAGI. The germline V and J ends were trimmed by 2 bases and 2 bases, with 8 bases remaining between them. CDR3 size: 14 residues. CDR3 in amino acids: CASSYRDSTDTQYF. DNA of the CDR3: TGTGCCAGCAGTTACAGGGACTCCACAGATACGCAGTATTTT.

CDR3 nucleotides: TGTGCCAGCTCACCTAGCAATCCGGGACAGGGCCCCTACGAGCAGTACTTC. It is translated as CASSPSNPGQGPYEQYF. This rearrangement joins TRBV18 to TRBJ2-7; 9 bases fit TRBD1. The CDR3 has 17 residues. Germline assignment: CDR1 KGHSH and CDR2 LQKENI. V shed 3 bases and J 2 bases; nucleotides not matched to a gene: 11. Filled out from reference TRBV18 and TRBJ2-7, the complete variable domain reads NAGVMQNPRHLVRRRGQEARLRCSPMKGHSHVYWYRQLPEEGLKFMVYLQKENIIDESGMPKERFSAEFPKEGPSILRIQQVVRGDSAAYFCASSPSNPGQGPYEQYFGPGTRLTVT.